This is a list of T cell receptor beta chains from one sample in a study of CD8+ T cells in alopecia areata. Profiled with immunoSEQ multiplex PCR; TCRdb holds only in-frame clones, not every one. Here the sample spans some 200,000 clones, roughly 40% being singletons. The sample in question was CD4+ T cells sorted from blood, obtained around week 36, from a patient treated with tofacitinib. The receptors shown here come from a human donor with alopecia areata. Each CDR3 is given with its conserved first and last residue. The D gene is left open where the match is weak. Clone size is stated in some rows and not others, as once, few, many or a class when expanded.

v_gene: TRBV4-3
d_gene: TRBD2
j_gene: TRBJ2-5
abundance: few
CDR3nt: TGCGCCAGCAGCCAAGCATCAGTAGCGGGAGCTAAGGACGGAGAGACCCAGTACTTC
CDR3aa: CASSQASVAGAKDGETQYF

v_gene: TRBV5-1
d_gene: TRBD1
j_gene: TRBJ1-1
abundance: few
CDR3nt: TGCGCCAGCAGCACCCGACAGGGAGAGAACACTGAAGCTTTCTTT
CDR3aa: CASSTRQGENTEAFF

v_gene: TRBV2
d_gene: NA
j_gene: TRBJ2-1
abundance: NA
CDR3nt: TGTGCCAGCAGTGAAGGGACCATCTCCTACAATGAGCAGTTCTTC
CDR3aa: CASSEGTISYNEQFF

v_gene: TRBV29-1
d_gene: NA
j_gene: TRBJ1-1
abundance: NA
CDR3nt: TGCAGCGTTGGACGGGCTGAAGCTTTCTTT
CDR3aa: CSVGRAEAFF

v_gene: TRBV6-5
d_gene: NA
j_gene: TRBJ1-2
abundance: NA
CDR3nt: TGTGCCAGCAGTAATCAGGGACTCTATGGCTACACCTTC
CDR3aa: CASSNQGLYGYTF

v_gene: TRBV5-1
d_gene: NA
j_gene: TRBJ2-1
abundance: NA
CDR3nt: TGCGCCAGCAGCTTGGGGGCTATAGTGGTCTTC
CDR3aa: CASSLGAIVVF

v_gene: TRBV4-1
d_gene: TRBD1
j_gene: TRBJ2-1
abundance: NA
CDR3nt: TGCGCCAGCAGCCAAGATCCGACAGGGACGTCCTACAATGAGCAGTTCTTC
CDR3aa: CASSQDPTGTSYNEQFF

v_gene: TRBV4-2
d_gene: TRBD1
j_gene: TRBJ2-3
abundance: few
CDR3nt: TGTGCCAGCAGCCAAGTTCGGGACAGGGCAGATACGCAGTATTTT
CDR3aa: CASSQVRDRADTQYF

v_gene: TRBV28
d_gene: NA
j_gene: TRBJ2-3
abundance: NA
CDR3nt: TGTGCCAGCAGCCCTGAATTGGGACGCACAGATACGCAGTATTTT
CDR3aa: CASSPELGRTDTQYF

v_gene: TRBV5-1
d_gene: TRBD2
j_gene: TRBJ2-2
abundance: NA
CDR3nt: TGCGCCAGCAGCTTTGCACTAGCGGGTACCGGGGAGCTGTTTTTT
CDR3aa: CASSFALAGTGELFF

v_gene: TRBV29-1
d_gene: TRBD2
j_gene: TRBJ2-7
abundance: NA
CDR3nt: TGCAGCGTCTTAGCGGGTCCCCTCGGCGAGCAGTACTTC
CDR3aa: CSVLAGPLGEQYF

v_gene: TRBV6-6
d_gene: TRBD1
j_gene: TRBJ2-7
abundance: NA
CDR3nt: TGTGCCAGCAGTTACTCTCTCCCCCAGGGACAGGAGTTACTGTTC
CDR3aa: CASSYSLPQGQELLF

v_gene: TRBV5-8
d_gene: TRBD1
j_gene: TRBJ1-5
abundance: few
CDR3nt: TGTGCCAGCAGCTATTTGGGGGACAGGGGAAGTCAGCCCCAGCATTTT
CDR3aa: CASSYLGDRGSQPQHF

v_gene: TRBV5-4
d_gene: NA
j_gene: TRBJ2-4
abundance: few
CDR3nt: TGTGCCAGCAGCTTTCAGGGTACCAAAAACATTCAGTACTTC
CDR3aa: CASSFQGTKNIQYF

v_gene: TRBV7-2
d_gene: TRBD1
j_gene: TRBJ1-1
abundance: NA
CDR3nt: TGTGCCAGCAGCTTACCGGGACAGCCGAACACTGAAGCTTTCTTT
CDR3aa: CASSLPGQPNTEAFF

v_gene: TRBV30
d_gene: TRBD2
j_gene: TRBJ2-7
abundance: NA
CDR3nt: TGTGCCTGGGGAAGGGCGGGAGGCGCCTACGAGCAGTACTTC
CDR3aa: CAWGRAGGAYEQYF

v_gene: TRBV6-4
d_gene: TRBD1
j_gene: TRBJ1-3
abundance: few
CDR3nt: TGTGCCAGCAAAGACAGGGTCCCCCCCGTCGGCACCATATATTTT
CDR3aa: CASKDRVPPVGTIYF

v_gene: TRBV5-1
d_gene: TRBD2
j_gene: TRBJ2-7
abundance: once
CDR3nt: TGCGCCAGCAGCTCGGGACTAGCGGGAGTCATGCCGAGGGAGCAGTACTTC
CDR3aa: CASSSGLAGVMPREQYF

v_gene: TRBV7-2
d_gene: NA
j_gene: TRBJ2-2
abundance: NA
CDR3nt: TGTGCCAGCAGCTTGTGGGTGGGCACCGGGGAGCTGTTTTTT
CDR3aa: CASSLWVGTGELFF

v_gene: TRBV4-1
d_gene: TRBD2
j_gene: TRBJ2-5
abundance: few
CDR3nt: TGCGCCAGCAGCCAAGATTTGGCTAGCGGTTGGGCGACCCAGTACTTC
CDR3aa: CASSQDLASGWATQYF

v_gene: TRBV5-4
d_gene: NA
j_gene: TRBJ1-2
abundance: NA
CDR3nt: TGTGCCAGCAGCCCGACAGGTCTTTATGGCTACACCTTC
CDR3aa: CASSPTGLYGYTF

v_gene: TRBV7-9
d_gene: NA
j_gene: TRBJ1-1
abundance: NA
CDR3nt: TGTGCCAGCAGCGCGGAGACAGCGAACACTGAAGCTTTCTTT
CDR3aa: CASSAETANTEAFF

v_gene: TRBV7-8
d_gene: TRBD1
j_gene: TRBJ1-5
abundance: NA
CDR3nt: TGTGCCAGCAGCCCCGATCGGACAGGGTATAGCAATCAGCCCCAGCATTTT
CDR3aa: CASSPDRTGYSNQPQHF

v_gene: TRBV6-5
d_gene: NA
j_gene: TRBJ1-1
abundance: NA
CDR3nt: TGTGCCAGCAGTTACTCGCGGGGGGCTGGAGCTTTCTTT
CDR3aa: CASSYSRGAGAFF

v_gene: TRBV11-3
d_gene: NA
j_gene: TRBJ2-5
abundance: few
CDR3nt: TGTGCCAGCAGCTCCAAAGAGACCCAGTACTTC
CDR3aa: CASSSKETQYF

v_gene: TRBV29-1
d_gene: NA
j_gene: TRBJ2-6
abundance: NA
CDR3nt: TGCAGCGTTGTTACCCCGGCTGGGGCCAACGTCCTGACTTTC
CDR3aa: CSVVTPAGANVLTF

v_gene: TRBV27
d_gene: NA
j_gene: TRBJ1-1
abundance: few
CDR3nt: TGTGCCCCAGACAGATCGAACACTGAAGCTTTCTTT
CDR3aa: CAPDRSNTEAFF

v_gene: TRBV6-6
d_gene: NA
j_gene: TRBJ2-3
abundance: NA
CDR3nt: TGTGCCAGCAGCCTAGCCGGTGCAACAGATACGCAGTATTTT
CDR3aa: CASSLAGATDTQYF

v_gene: TRBV2
d_gene: NA
j_gene: TRBJ1-5
abundance: NA
CDR3nt: TGTGCCAGCAGCGAAAGTGACATTCATGCAAAGCCCCAGCATTTT
CDR3aa: CASSESDIHAKPQHF

v_gene: TRBV9
d_gene: NA
j_gene: TRBJ2-1
abundance: few
CDR3nt: TGTGCCAGCAGCCCCCAGGGGGGAAGCTCCTACAATGAGCAGTTCTTC
CDR3aa: CASSPQGGSSYNEQFF

v_gene: TRBV30
d_gene: NA
j_gene: TRBJ1-1
abundance: NA
CDR3nt: TGTGCCTGGAGTGGCGGGGGAATGAACACTGAAGCTTTCTTT
CDR3aa: CAWSGGGMNTEAFF

v_gene: TRBV4-3
d_gene: NA
j_gene: TRBJ2-5
abundance: few
CDR3nt: TGCGCCAGCAGCCAAGTCGACGGGAGACTAGAGACCCAGTACTTC
CDR3aa: CASSQVDGRLETQYF

v_gene: TRBV28
d_gene: NA
j_gene: TRBJ2-1
abundance: NA
CDR3nt: TGTGCCAGCAGCCCGGGACGGGAGAATGAGCAGTTCTTC
CDR3aa: CASSPGRENEQFF

v_gene: TRBV29-1
d_gene: NA
j_gene: TRBJ2-7
abundance: few
CDR3nt: TGCAGCGTTGATCGGGGGGCTGGTGGCGAGCAGTACTTC
CDR3aa: CSVDRGAGGEQYF

v_gene: TRBV4-1
d_gene: NA
j_gene: TRBJ1-5
abundance: many
CDR3nt: TGCGCCAGCAGCCAAGTACTGAGACTGAATCAGCCCCAGCATTTT
CDR3aa: CASSQVLRLNQPQHF